A single sample gave rise to the 17 T cell receptor beta chains below, sequenced in a study of vaccination effects on CD4 cells after COVID-19. Profiled with immunoSEQ multiplex PCR; TCRdb holds only in-frame clones, not every one. In the table there are about 61,000 clones, about four fifths of which are singletons. Sequencing in the ViraFEST assay came after antigen-specific CD4+ T cells had been expanded with viral peptide pools, which were used to stimulate PBMC. Isolation of CD4+ T cells took place after 10 days of culture. Antigens of these TCRs are unknown. Sequenced here: CD4+ T cells from PBMCs cultured with HCoV-229E spike peptides, sampled before COVID-19 vaccination. The receptor set was obtained from a human donor who received a COVID-19 vaccine.

This sequence joins TRBV2 and TRBJ1-1; TRBD1 might be the D (5 bases). The length of the CDR3 is 14 residues. V dropped 6 bases and J dropped 4 bases, with 15 bases sitting between them. CDR1 is SNHLY, CDR2 FYNNEI, per germline. As DNA, the CDR3 is TGTGCCAGCAGGGTGGAAGGGGCATTCACTGAAGCTTTCTTT. Amino acid sequence: CASRVEGAFTEAFF.

V and J are TRBV6-6 and TRBJ2-3, with D perhaps given as TRBD1 or TRBD2 (5 bases each). The germline V gene has CDR1 MNHNY and CDR2 SVGAGI (reference sequence). The CDR3 length is 17 residues. The V gene lost 5 bases and the J gene lost 6 bases, with 24 bases spanning the gap. CDR3 region: CASSQRDGSFGADTQYF. Written as DNA, the CDR3 is TGTGCCAGCAGTCAACGGGACGGGTCCTTTGGGGCGGATACGCAGTATTTT.

The genes are TRBV23-1 and TRBJ1-3; D is undetermined. TRBV23-1 is treated as an ORF (open reading frame) with a function not yet certain. The CDR3 consists of 13 residues. CDR3 amino acids: CVPAELSGNTIYF. In nucleotides, the CDR3 is TGCGTCCCGGCCGAGCTCTCTGGAAACACCATATATTTT.

The rearrangement joins TRBV24-1 to TRBJ2-5; TRBD1 might be the D (5 bases). Trimming left V 6 bases short and J 5 bases short, with 12 bases between. Germline CDR1 is KGHDR and CDR2 is SFDVKD. CDR3 length: 13 residues. CDR3 in DNA: TGTGCCACCAGTATATCAGGGTGGGAGACCCAGTACTTC. Protein sequence: CATSISGWETQYF.

The rearrangement uses TRBV11-2 and TRBJ1-3, with D possibly matching TRBD1 (5 bases). This CDR3 region has 17 residues. Germline CDR1 and CDR2: SGHAT and FQNNGV. Trimming took off 2 bases at V and 2 bases at J, with 16 bases between the two ends. This CDR3 is CASSLSSRGRTGNTIYF. Written as DNA, the CDR3 is TGTGCCAGCAGCTTAAGCTCCCGGGGCCGTACTGGAAACACCATATATTTT.

The CDR3 nucleotides are TGTGCCAGCAGCCCCGCAGTTAGCAGGGAAAGGTATGGCTACACCTTC. The encoded protein is CASSPAVSRERYGYTF. This sequence joins TRBV5-8 and TRBJ1-2, with a tentative D call TRBD1 (5 bases). CDR1 and CDR2 (germline): SGHTS, YDEGEE. Trimming pared 4 bases from V and 5 bases from J, leaving 21 bases between. The CDR3 covers 16 residues.

This clone was found a few times. This sequence joins TRBV2 and TRBJ1-3, with a weak D call TRBD1 (5 bases). V lost 2 bases, J lost 4 bases, and 15 bases lay in between. Germline loops: CDR1 SNHLY, CDR2 FYNNEI. The CDR3 runs 16 residues. The CDR3 region has the DNA TGTGCCAGCAGTGAACGGGGGGTAGTCTCCGGAAACACCATATATTTT. Translated, it gives CASSERGVVSGNTIYF.

V and J are TRBV6-1 and TRBJ1-2, with D perhaps matching TRBD1 (5 bases). V was trimmed by 0 bases and J by 0 bases, leaving 8 bases between them. CDR1 MNHNS and CDR2 SASEGT come from the germline V gene. The CDR3 spans 15 residues. The CDR3 here is CASSEALTANYGYTF. In DNA form, the CDR3 reads TGTGCCAGCAGTGAAGCGCTGACAGCTAACTATGGCTACACCTTC.

This clone was observed a few times. This chain joins TRBV7-9 and TRBJ2-1; the D gene is possibly TRBD2 (7 bases). Germline V gene lookup returns CDR1 SEHNR and CDR2 FQNEAQ (reference sequence). CDR3 size: 18 residues. Trimming removed 5 bases at V and 0 bases at J, with 20 bases between. The CDR3 loop reads CASSPRAGAGVSYNEQFF. DNA for the CDR3: TGTGCCAGCAGCCCCCGTGCGGGGGCGGGGGTCTCCTACAATGAGCAGTTCTTC.

The chain uses TRBV14 and TRBJ1-2, with D unresolved. The germline CDR1 and CDR2 sequences are SGHDN and FVKESK. CDR3 length equals 15 residues. V was shortened by 1 base and J by 4 bases, with 13 bases between the two germline ends. CDR3 in DNA: TGTGCCAGCAGCCAAGTCGGAGGCGGGGTCTATGGCTACACCTTC. This translates into CASSQVGGGVYGYTF.

This clone was detected only a few times. V usage is TRBV19 and J usage is TRBJ2-7, with TRBD1 matching 7 bases. Germline values: CDR1 LNHDA, CDR2 SQIVND (reference sequence). This CDR3 region has 16 residues. V lost 1 base, J lost 3 bases, and 9 bases stayed unmatched. The CDR3: CASSIGRSGTDYEQYV. The CDR3, as DNA: TGTGCCAGTAGTATAGGGAGATCGGGGACAGACTACGAGCAGTACGTC.

The chain employs TRBV5-1 and TRBJ2-2, with 9 bases fitting TRBD2. Germline V gene data show CDR1 as SGHRS and CDR2 as YFSETQ. The CDR3 consists of 17 residues. The V and J ends lost 1 base and 1 base, in that order; junction bases with no gene match: 5. The CDR3 DNA is TGCGCCAGCAGCTTGACAGCGGGGGGCGAGAACACCGGGGAGCTGTTTTTT. This sequence encodes CASSLTAGGENTGELFF.

V is TRBV4-3 and J is TRBJ1-2, with D hard to call. The CDR3 totals 13 residues. Looked up from germline, CDR1 is LGHNA and CDR2 is YSLEER. The V gene lost 0 bases and the J gene lost 4 bases, with 6 bases spanning the gap. The chain's CDR3 is CASSQELGYGYTF. Here the CDR3 DNA reads TGCGCCAGCAGCCAAGAATTGGGCTATGGCTACACCTTC.

This clone was counted only a few times. The chain is built from TRBV7-9 and TRBJ1-2; D remains ambiguous. The CDR3 covers 13 residues. Trimming took 5 bases from V and 5 from J, leaving 12 bases between them. Looked up from germline, CDR1 is SEHNR and CDR2 is FQNEAQ (reference sequence). Here the CDR3 DNA reads TGTGCCAGCAGCGACGTAATATCGTATGGCTACACCTTC. This translates into CASSDVISYGYTF.

This clone was counted only a few times. The chain uses TRBV2 and TRBJ2-3; TRBD2 agrees at 7 bases. The germline gives CDR1 SNHLY, CDR2 FYNNEI. The CDR3 loop spans 15 amino acids. Trimming removed 8 bases from V and 2 bases from J; junction bases left unmatched: 10. DNA of the CDR3: TGTGCCAGCGGATCGTCGCGGGGGACCACAGATACGCAGTATTTT. It codes for CASGSSRGTTDTQYF.

In its sample, this clone was seen a few times. The chain employs TRBV27 and TRBJ1-2; 7 bases map to TRBD1. With V trimmed by 5 bases and J by 4 bases, 4 bases remained unmatched. Germline CDR1 and CDR2: MNHEY and SMNVEV (reference sequence). The CDR3 has 13 amino acids. Here the CDR3 reads CASSPTGTYGYTF. The CDR3 nucleotides read TGTGCCAGCAGTCCGACAGGGACCTATGGCTACACCTTC.

This sequence joins TRBV5-4 and TRBJ2-2; D is unresolved. CDR3 length: 13 amino acids. Germline values: CDR1 SGHNT, CDR2 YYREEE (reference sequence). Trimming shortened V by 0 bases and J by 5 bases, and 5 bases separated the two germline ends. The CDR3 DNA sequence: TGTGCCAGCAGCTTGGGCCTGACCGGGGAGCTGTTTTTT. Translation gives CASSLGLTGELFF.